The source of this TCR beta chain is a study of T cells in Graves' hyperthyroidism and ophthalmopathy. Newly diagnosed patients aged 18 to 65 had hyperthyroidism of under 2 months' duration. Pregnant or lactating patients were excluded, as were those with uncontrolled infection or other autoimmune disease. The blood was taken when hyperthyroidism was first diagnosed, before any ophthalmopathy symptoms showed up. The PBMCs were sourced from fresh peripheral blood (about 9.7 ml). This clonotype was detected ten times or more. The V gene lost 1 base and the J gene lost 7 bases, with 10 bases spanning the gap. The CDR3 extends over 13 amino acids. There were TCR beta CDR3 regions amplified from RNA transcripts. RT-PCR in the first round (using the HTBI primer set) targeted the TCR CDR3. From the multiplex PCR reads, TCRdb called clonotypes with MiXCR, one entry per CDR3 protein. The sample has 730,000 or so distinct CDR3 sequences, about 17% seen once.

The sample taken for sequencing was blood. The V call is TRBV12-3 or TRBV12-4, the J call TRBJ1-1; a possible D gene is TRBD1 (5 bases). The TCR comes from a woman aged 50 to 65 with Graves' hyperthyroidism that later progressed to Graves' ophthalmopathy. CDR3 region: CASSLGGHGEAFF. The DNA for the CDR3 is TGTGCCAGCAGTTTAGGTGGACACGGTGAAGCTTTCTTT.